Below are 8 T cell receptor beta chains sequenced from a single sample in a study of beta chain features in type 1 diabetes. Reverse transcribing all isolated RNA meant expressed TCRB transcripts were sequenced. Sequencing used immunoSEQ multiplex PCR; TCRdb keeps in-frame clones, though not all of them. The sample has about 620,000 clones; less than 20% are singletons. Sequenced material: naive CD4+ T cells from blood. The receptors come from a man between 18 and 35 years old in good health.

The chain is built from TRBV28 and TRBJ2-5; 9 nucleotides match TRBD2. This CDR3 has 16 amino acids. V shed 10 bases and J 2 bases; nucleotides not matched to a gene: 14. Germline V CDR1 and CDR2: MDHEN, SYDVKM. This CDR3 reads CATLVVLAGLQETQYF. The DNA of the CDR3 is TGTGCCACCCTAGTAGTTCTAGCGGGGTTACAAGAGACCCAGTACTTC.

This clone was detected a few times. The chain carries TRBV5-1 and TRBJ2-1; TRBD2 is a possible D gene (6 bases). V was trimmed by 4 bases and J by 9 bases, leaving 11 bases between them. This CDR3 is 12 amino acids long. Germline CDR1 is SGHRS and CDR2 is YFSETQ. The CDR3 spells CASSGGSGEQFF. The CDR3 DNA sequence: TGCGCCAGCAGCGGGGGGTCTGGTGAGCAGTTCTTC.

The chain links TRBV4-1 to TRBJ1-4, with a tentative D call TRBD1 (6 bases). V was clipped by 1 base and J by 8 bases, with 14 bases between them. Germline V gene data show CDR1 as MGHRA and CDR2 as YSYEKL. The CDR3 has 15 residues. The CDR3: CASSQAGALREKLFF. Here the CDR3 DNA reads TGCGCCAGCAGCCAAGCAGGGGCACTAAGGGAAAAACTGTTTTTT.

Comments on this clone: Other DNA sequences in the same sample also yield this CDR3. J is TRBJ1-1 and V is TRBV5-4, with 7 bases identical to TRBD1. The V gene end was trimmed by 4 bases and the J gene end by 1 base; junction bases not matched to a gene: 7. The CDR3 has 15 amino acids. CDR1 and CDR2 from the germline V gene are SGHNT and YYREEE (reference sequence). The CDR3 loop is CASSPRTGPNTEAFF. CDR3 nucleotide sequence: TGTGCCAGCAGCCCGAGGACAGGACCGAACACTGAAGCTTTCTTT.

J is TRBJ1-1 and V is TRBV28; perhaps TRBD1 as D (6 bases). Germline CDR1 and CDR2: MDHEN and SYDVKM. The CDR3 totals 16 residues. V was pared by 5 bases and J by 6 bases, with 22 bases between. The CDR3 DNA sequence: TGTGCCAGCAGTCAGGAGTGGGACAAGCGACGCGCTGAAGCTTTCTTT. It yields the protein CASSQEWDKRRAEAFF.

A word on this clone: The sample holds other DNA sequences that translate to the same CDR3. The rearrangement joins TRBV28 to TRBJ1-2; 9 positions match TRBD1. Germline V gives CDR1 MDHEN, CDR2 SYDVKM. This CDR3 has 14 amino acids. J lost 1 base, V lost 6 bases, and 3 bases had no gene match. CDR3 sequence reads: CASSRGQGNYGYTF. Here the CDR3 DNA reads TGTGCCAGCAGCCGGGGACAGGGTAACTATGGCTACACCTTC.

This chain links TRBV6-4 with TRBJ2-2; D perhaps matches TRBD1 (5 bases). Germline loops: CDR1 MRHNA, CDR2 SNTAGT. Trimming took 4 bases from V and 2 from J, leaving 8 bases between them. CDR3 size: 14 residues. CDR3 in DNA: TGTGCCAGCAGTGCCAGGGAAAACACCGGGGAGCTGTTTTTT. Protein: CASSARENTGELFF.

This sequence joins TRBV9 and TRBJ2-3; TRBD2 might be the D (7 bases). CDR3 length equals 16 residues. V lost 3 bases to trimming and J lost 2 bases, with 16 bases between them. The germline V gene has CDR1 SGDLS and CDR2 YYNGEE. The CDR3 sequence: CASSDRWGGTTDTQYF. The CDR3, as DNA: TGTGCCAGCAGCGATAGATGGGGGGGCACCACAGATACGCAGTATTTT.